The 2 T cell receptor beta chains given below trace back to one sample, sequenced in a study of blood T cell repertoires in COVID-19. Profiling relied on immunoSEQ multiplex PCR, and the TCRdb table lists in-frame clones only, not all of them. The table has around 140,000 clones, roughly four fifths seen once. What was sequenced was peripheral blood. These receptors all stem from a human donor with acute or convalescent COVID-19. The donor label of this sample is uncertain.

The gene calls are TRBV5-1 and TRBJ2-3; 9 bases agree with TRBD1. The CDR3 totals 15 residues. With 5 bases clipped from V and 6 bases from J, the junction kept 10 bases outside the gene matches. Germline-derived CDR1 and CDR2 are SGHRS and YFSETQ. The CDR3 is CASRPGQGDWDTQYF. CDR3 DNA: TGCGCCAGCAGACCGGGACAGGGTGACTGGGATACGCAGTATTTT. Supplemented by reference TRBV5-1 and TRBJ2-3, the full variable domain reads KAGVTQTPRYLIKTRGQQVTLSCSPISGHRSVSWYQQTPGQGLQFLFEYFSETQRNKGNFPGRFSGRQFSNSRSEMNVSTLELGDSALYLCASRPGQGDWDTQYFGPGTRLTVL.

The V gene is TRBV7-2, the J gene TRBJ1-2, with D possibly matching TRBD1 (6 bases). Trimming took 1 base from V and 4 from J, leaving 10 bases between them. CDR3 length: 14 amino acids. The germline V gene encodes CDR1 SGHTA and CDR2 FQGNSA. CDR3 DNA sequence: TGTGCCAGCAGCTTAGGTACAGGGACCTATGGCTACACCTTC. Translated: CASSLGTGTYGYTF.